This T cell receptor beta chain was retrieved from a study of blood T cells in healthy people across ages. Germline lookup yields CDR1 SGHAT and CDR2 FQNNGV. Trimming stripped 5 bases from V and 5 bases from J, with 7 bases between. The CDR3 contains 12 residues. The use of a sample-barcoded 5' primer and a J-beta primer mix characterized a second PCR of roughly 6 to 11 cycles. TCRdb re-called the 5' RACE reads with MiXCR, one entry per CDR3 protein. The sample records over a million distinct CDR3 sequences, 35% to 45% being singletons. The sequenced sample was blood. This chain links TRBV11-2 with TRBJ2-4; D possibly corresponds to TRBD1 (6 bases). The sequence was obtained from a woman younger than 35 in good health. The CDR3 sequence: CASSPGENIQYF. CDR3 nucleotides: TGTGCCAGCAGCCCAGGGGAAAACATTCAGTACTTC.